The 10 T cell receptor beta chains below all came from one sample that was sequenced in a study of T cell repertoires in cytomegalovirus infection. Antigens of these TCRs are unknown. TCRdb passed the reads through MiXCR, listing each CDR3 protein once. The sample consists of about 500,000 distinct CDR3 sequences, more than 30% of them appearing once. The specimen comprised cultured PBMCs, sampled from culture after CMV antigen stimulation. The receptors originated from a human donor in good health (CMV status not recorded). Some clones in this sample may be carry-over from other donors' samples.

Comment on this clonotype: This may stem from a read error, because a much larger clone lies one nucleotide away. J is TRBJ2-1 and V is TRBV7-8, with TRBD2 as a possible D gene (5 bases). CDR1 and CDR2 (germline): SGHVS, FQNEAQ. This CDR3 region has 14 residues. The V end was cut by 1 base, the J end by 7 bases, with 11 bases between. This CDR3 is CASSLGGLRNEQFF. CDR3 bases: TGTGCCAGCAGCTTAGGAGGGCTCCGGAATGAGCAGTTCTTC.

The rearrangement links TRBV2 to TRBJ2-1; 10 bases are shared with TRBD1. The CDR3 length is 15 residues. Per the germline V gene, CDR1 is SNHLY and CDR2 is FYNNEI. V shed 6 bases and J 6 bases; nucleotides not matched to a gene: 8. The CDR3 DNA follows: TGTGCCAGCAGGACAGGGGGCTTCTTCTCCAATGAGCAGTTCTTC. This gives the protein CASRTGGFFSNEQFF.

V and J are TRBV5-4 and TRBJ2-5; 8 bases map to TRBD1. Trimming took 4 bases from V and 5 from J; bases not matched to a gene: 13. From germline, CDR1 is SGHNT and CDR2 YYREEE (reference sequence). The CDR3 has 16 amino acids. This chain's CDR3 is CASSPPGQGGEETQYF. In DNA, the CDR3 is TGTGCCAGCAGCCCCCCTGGACAGGGAGGCGAGGAGACCCAGTACTTC. Full variable domain (rest looked up from reference TRBV5-4 and TRBJ2-5): ETGVTQSPTHLIKTRGQQVTLRCSSQSGHNTVSWYQQALGQGPQFIFQYYREEENGRGNFPPRFSGLQFPNYSSELNVNALELDDSALYLCASSPPGQGGEETQYFGPGTRLLVL.

For the CDR3, the DNA is TGTGCCAGCAGTTACCTAGGTTTGAACACTGAAGCTTTCTTT. This codes for CASSYLGLNTEAFF. The chain links TRBV6-2 or TRBV6-3 to TRBJ1-1; D not resolved. V was pared by 2 bases and J by 0 bases, with 7 bases between. The CDR3 has 14 residues. CDR1 is MNHEY, CDR2 SVGEGT, per germline.

This clonotype has only a few counts. The V call is TRBV7-2, the J call TRBJ2-2, with D unclear. Trimming stripped 3 bases from V and 4 bases from J, with 12 bases between. Germline V gene sequence: CDR1 SGHTA, CDR2 FQGNSA. The CDR3 runs to 15 residues. The CDR3 sequence: CASSFVIRGTGELFF. The CDR3 DNA reads TGTGCCAGCAGCTTTGTGATACGTGGCACCGGGGAGCTGTTTTTT.

Of note for this clonotype: A much larger clone differs by one base, so this may be a read error. V gene TRBV7-2 combines with J gene TRBJ2-3, with a weak D call TRBD2 (5 bases). The V gene's germline CDR1 is SGHTA and CDR2 FQGNSA. Trimming removed 1 base at V and 7 bases at J, with 15 bases between. The CDR3 contains 15 residues. CDR3 in DNA: TGTGCCAGCAGCTTAGTCGTGGGAGTGCTTAATACGCAGTATTTT. It specifies CASSLVVGVLNTQYF.

This rearrangement joins TRBV29-1 to TRBJ1-1; 7 bases agree with TRBD1. Germline V gives CDR1 SQVTM, CDR2 ANQGSEA. CDR3 length: 13 residues. The ends lost 1 base at V and 3 bases at J; junction bases unmatched: 2. Here the CDR3 reads CSVEGQGDTEAFF. CDR3 sequence (DNA): TGCAGCGTTGAAGGACAGGGCGACACTGAAGCTTTCTTT. The entire variable domain, with the rest obtained from reference TRBV29-1 and TRBJ1-1, is as follows: SAVISQKPSRDICQRGTSLTIQCQVDSQVTMMFWYRQQPGQSLTLIATANQGSEATYESGFVIDKFPISRPNLTFSTLTVSNMSPEDSSIYLCSVEGQGDTEAFFGQGTRLTVV.

The chain carries TRBV20-1 and TRBJ1-1; no firm D call. The CDR3 consists of 11 residues. Germline V lookup: CDR1 DFQATT, CDR2 SNEGSKA (reference sequence). Trimming took 5 bases from V and 1 from J, leaving 5 bases between them. The CDR3 DNA follows: TGCAGTGCTGGAGGGAACACTGAAGCTTTCTTT. Residues: CSAGGNTEAFF.

V and J are TRBV7-2 and TRBJ2-3, with 7 bases matching TRBD2. The J segment lost 1 base and the V segment lost 5 bases, leaving 6 bases of the junction unmatched. Looked up from germline, CDR1 is SGHTA and CDR2 is FQGNSA. The CDR3 covers 15 residues. CDR3 sequence (DNA): TGTGCCAGCAGCATACTAGCGTTTCGCACAGATACGCAGTATTTT. Translating gives CASSILAFRTDTQYF.

The chain combines TRBV4-3 with TRBJ2-3; TRBD2 matches at 11 bases. The CDR3 spans 17 residues. In germline, CDR1 is LGHNA, CDR2 YSLEER. Trimming removed 3 bases from V and 8 bases from J; junction bases left unmatched: 13. The CDR3 spells CASSQMAGTSGEGTQYF. The CDR3 DNA is TGCGCCAGCAGCCAGATGGCCGGGACTAGCGGTGAAGGTACGCAGTATTTT.